The clone carrying this T cell receptor beta chain was seen only a few times. This entry comes from a study of blood T cell repertoires in COVID-19. The overall study: T cells, B-cell-depleted T cells, or PBMCs supplied cDNA or gDNA.

The ends were cut back, 1 base at V and 5 bases at J, with 14 bases in the middle. This CDR3 contains 15 residues. CDR1 SGHVS and CDR2 FNYEAQ come from the germline V gene. Enrolled through a virtual design, the participants were between 18 and 89 years of age and came from under 30 US areas. The repertoire was sequenced with immunoSEQ multiplex PCR; TCRdb's copy has only in-frame clones and lacks some. The sample consists of roughly 400,000 clones, about nine tenths of them appearing once. The sequencing input was PBMCs or T cells enriched from blood (not recorded which). V gene TRBV7-6 combines with J gene TRBJ2-5, with TRBD2 as a possible D gene (7 bases). The clonotype originates from a man in his late teens or twenties who had recovered from COVID-19. CDR3 amino acids: CASSLVGGPRETQYF. The CDR3 bases are TGTGCCAGCAGCTTAGTCGGGGGGCCGCGGGAGACCCAGTACTTC.